These 32 T cell receptor beta chains originate from one sample sequenced in a study of CD8+ T cells in alopecia areata. Lesional scalp tissue (obtained by punch biopsy) and peripheral blood were collected from alopecia areata patients. Extracted from the samples, RNA was reverse transcribed into cDNA to serve as the sequencing template. Method: immunoSEQ multiplex PCR; TCRdb's copy keeps in-frame clones and lacks some. This table has about 13,000 clones, 55% to 60% appearing once. Here the sequenced sample was skin, taken at week 0. All receptors derive from a human donor with alopecia areata.

The V gene is TRBV20-1, the J gene TRBJ2-5; D is unclear. Germline-derived CDR1 and CDR2 are DFQATT and SNEGSKA (reference sequence). V lost 2 bases to trimming and J lost 5 bases, with 6 bases between them. The CDR3 consists of 11 residues. The CDR3 DNA reads TGCAGTGCTAGATTTGGGGAGACCCAGTACTTC. Encoded protein: CSARFGETQYF.

The rearrangement links TRBV2 to TRBJ2-7; tentatively, D is TRBD1 (5 bases). CDR1 is SNHLY, CDR2 FYNNEI, per germline. The CDR3 has 17 residues. V was cut by 8 bases and J by 4 bases, with 27 bases left in between. The CDR3 loop is CASGAGGDSPIFYEQYF. The DNA of the CDR3 is TGTGCCAGCGGAGCTGGCGGCGACAGTCCCATTTTTTACGAGCAGTACTTC.

The chain carries TRBV7-1 and TRBJ2-1; tentatively, D is TRBD1 (5 bases). TRBV7-1 is sorted into the ORF group, with uncertain function. CDR3 length equals 15 residues. Trimming removed 7 bases from V and 2 bases from J, with 15 bases in between. Written as DNA, the CDR3 is TGTGCCAGCACCATTAAGGGGTTCACCTACAATGAGCAGTTCTTC. It codes for CASTIKGFTYNEQFF.

This clone was detected a few times. This sequence joins TRBV7-9 and TRBJ2-2; possibly TRBD1 for D (5 bases). This CDR3 is built from 15 residues. Trimming removed 4 bases at V and 5 bases at J, with 14 bases between. Germline loops: CDR1 SEHNR, CDR2 FQNEAQ (reference sequence). The CDR3 reads CASSWPSTVTGELFF. Written as DNA, the CDR3 is TGTGCCAGCAGCTGGCCCTCGACAGTGACCGGGGAGCTGTTTTTT.

V is TRBV6-1 and J is TRBJ1-2, with 9 positions matching TRBD1. V was clipped by 3 bases and J by 3 bases; unmatched bases: 5. This CDR3 is built from 15 residues. CDR1 is MNHNS, CDR2 SASEGT, per germline. The CDR3 DNA reads TGTGCCAGCAGTGAGGGACAGGGATTGTACTATGGCTACACCTTC. Translation gives CASSEGQGLYYGYTF.

The rearrangement uses TRBV4-2 and TRBJ2-1, with D hard to call. The CDR3 loop spans 12 amino acids. The germline V gene has CDR1 LGHNA and CDR2 YNFKEQ. Trimming removed 4 bases from V and 8 bases from J, with 9 bases in between. The CDR3 sequence: CASSPRRDEQFF. The DNA for the CDR3 is TGTGCCAGCAGCCCCCGTCGGGATGAGCAGTTCTTC.

The rearrangement links TRBV9 to TRBJ2-7; no clear D. V dropped 0 bases and J dropped 0 bases, with 7 bases sitting between them. This CDR3 comprises 14 residues. The germline V gene encodes CDR1 SGDLS and CDR2 YYNGEE. CDR3 residues: CASSVVSNSYEQYF. The CDR3 DNA reads TGTGCCAGCAGCGTAGTATCAAACTCCTACGAGCAGTACTTC.

This clone came up a few times. CDR3 DNA sequence: TGTGCCAGCAGCTTAGAGTCAGGGGGCCGTGGCTACACCTTC. Protein sequence: CASSLESGGRGYTF. The J gene is TRBJ1-2, the V gene TRBV7-9; 8 bases line up with TRBD1. The CDR3 has 14 residues. Germline lookup yields CDR1 SEHNR and CDR2 FQNEAQ (reference sequence). The junction had 5 bases not matched to a gene; V was cut back by 1 base and J by 7 bases. Full variable domain (outside the CDR3, taken from reference TRBV7-9 and TRBJ1-2): DTGVSQNPRHKITKRGQNVTFRCDPISEHNRLYWYRQTLGQGPEFLTYFQNEAQLEKSRLLSDRFSAERPKGSFSTLEIQRTEQGDSAMYLCASSLESGGRGYTFGSGTRLTVV.

This clone was counted between two and nine times. Here the CDR3 reads CASSPQVGRGETEAFF. The CDR3 DNA sequence: TGTGCCAGCTCACCACAGGTGGGCAGGGGAGAGACTGAAGCTTTCTTT. The chain links TRBV18 to TRBJ1-1, with a tentative D call TRBD1 (6 bases). Trimming left V 1 base short and J 5 bases short, with 17 bases between. The CDR3 length is 16 residues. Germline V lookup: CDR1 KGHSH, CDR2 LQKENI.

The V and J genes are TRBV2 and TRBJ1-6; D not resolved. Germline V gene sequence: CDR1 SNHLY, CDR2 FYNNEI. V was clipped by 6 bases and J by 2 bases, with 8 bases between them. The CDR3 runs 14 residues. The CDR3, as DNA: TGTGCCAGCAGCCTGGGAGCCTATAATTCACCCCTCCACTTT. This sequence encodes CASSLGAYNSPLHF.

This clone rates as large. The V and J genes are TRBV7-9 and TRBJ2-2, with D possibly matching TRBD2 (6 bases). The CDR3 extends over 16 amino acids. Trimming stripped 3 bases from V and 7 bases from J, with 18 bases between. Germline loops: CDR1 SEHNR, CDR2 FQNEAQ (reference sequence). The DNA for the CDR3 is TGTGCCAGCAGCTTGACTCAACTAGCCCGAGGCGGGGAGCTGTTTTTT. Its protein is CASSLTQLARGGELFF.

The chain uses TRBV18 and TRBJ1-2; D is possibly TRBD1 (6 bases). Trimming pared 2 bases from V and 7 bases from J, leaving 17 bases between. From germline, CDR1 is KGHSH and CDR2 LQKENI. The CDR3 is 15 amino acids. In DNA, the CDR3 is TGTGCCAGCTCACCAACGGACAGTACCTCAGGTGGCTACACCTTC. This encodes CASSPTDSTSGGYTF.

V usage is TRBV5-1 and J usage is TRBJ2-5; 10 bases fit TRBD2. Germline lookup yields CDR1 SGHRS and CDR2 YFSETQ. The CDR3 length is 18 residues. Trimming removed 3 bases from V and 5 bases from J; junction bases left unmatched: 16. CDR3 sequence: CASSSRPTLAGGVETQYF. In DNA form, the CDR3 reads TGCGCCAGCAGCTCCAGGCCCACGTTAGCGGGGGGTGTGGAGACCCAGTACTTC.

This clone was seen a few times. The rearrangement joins TRBV7-2 to TRBJ1-4; D gene uncertain. The CDR3 covers 16 residues. Trimming removed 2 bases from V and 8 bases from J, with 18 bases in between. Germline CDR1 and CDR2: SGHTA and FQGNSA. CDR3 sequence reads: CASSLQAGLLEEKLFF. The CDR3 nucleotides are TGTGCCAGCAGCTTACAGGCCGGCCTCTTGGAGGAAAAACTGTTTTTT. The complete variable domain, with remaining parts taken from reference TRBV7-2 and TRBJ1-4, reads GAGVSQSPSNKVTEKGKDVELRCDPISGHTALYWYRQSLGQGLEFLIYFQGNSAPDKSGLPSDRFSAERTGGSVSTLTIQRTQQEDSAVYLCASSLQAGLLEEKLFFGSGTQLSVL.

The rearrangement uses TRBV18 and TRBJ2-7; no reliable D call. The CDR3 sequence is 16 residues long. In germline, CDR1 is KGHSH, CDR2 LQKENI. Trimming shortened V by 0 bases and J by 0 bases, and 12 bases separated the two germline ends. The CDR3 coding sequence is TGTGCCAGCTCACCACCCCTAGGTTGGAGCTCCTACGAGCAGTACTTC. It yields the protein CASSPPLGWSSYEQYF.

To note about this clone: A junction end diverges from the germline sequence, so it may reflect a read error. The J gene is TRBJ1-3, the V gene TRBV4-3; tentatively, D is TRBD1 (5 bases). The CDR3 is 14 amino acids. Germline CDR1 and CDR2: LGHNA and YSLEER. Written as DNA, the CDR3 is TGCGCCAGCAGCTACAGGATCTCTGAAAACACCATATATTTT. It translates to CASSYRISENTIYF.

The chain is built from TRBV11-2 and TRBJ2-1; 8 bases fit TRBD2. CDR1 and CDR2 from the germline V gene are SGHAT and FQNNGV. V lost 5 bases, J lost 3 bases, and 9 bases stayed unmatched. There are 16 residues in the CDR3. The CDR3 DNA reads TGTGCCAGCAGCCCCCGACTAGCGAAAATCTACAATGAGCAGTTCTTC. Translation gives CASSPRLAKIYNEQFF.

The CDR3 DNA reads as TGCGCCAGCAGCCAATATACCGGGACAGGGGAGACCCAGTACTTC. Translating it yields CASSQYTGTGETQYF. The chain links TRBV4-3 to TRBJ2-5, with 9 positions matching TRBD1. Unmatched junction bases numbered 6, after V lost 2 bases and J lost 5 bases. CDR1 and CDR2 (germline): LGHNA, YSLEER. This CDR3 contains 15 residues.

This sequence joins TRBV18 and TRBJ1-1, with D hard to call. The CDR3 runs 15 residues. The V end lost 3 bases, the J end lost 0 bases, and 11 bases lay between the germline ends. Germline V gene lookup returns CDR1 KGHSH and CDR2 LQKENI. Written as DNA, the CDR3 is TGTGCCAGCTCACCGGTGAGACACCTGAACACTGAAGCTTTCTTT. Its translation: CASSPVRHLNTEAFF.

V is TRBV30 and J is TRBJ2-7; D is unclear. The CDR3 length is 16 residues. V gave up 0 bases and J gave up 3 bases, with 18 bases separating them. CDR1 and CDR2 (germline): GTSNPN, SVGIG (reference sequence). CDR3 DNA sequence: TGTGCCTGGAGTGTAGGACCAACCGTCCCTTTCTACGAGCAGTACTTC. Amino acids: CAWSVGPTVPFYEQYF.

CDR3: CASTSVPSGQQFF. The CDR3 DNA reads TGTGCCAGCACGTCCGTCCCTTCGGGACAGCAGTTCTTC. V usage is TRBV27 and J usage is TRBJ2-1; the D gene could be TRBD1 or TRBD2 (5 bases each). The germline V gene encodes CDR1 MNHEY and CDR2 SMNVEV (reference sequence). Deletions cut 7 bases from V and 11 bases from J, with 18 bases between. This CDR3 is 13 amino acids long.

This rearrangement joins TRBV28 to TRBJ1-4; TRBD1 matches at 10 bases. Germline trimming cut 3 bases from V and 7 bases from J; bases unmatched to any gene: 2. This CDR3 comprises 14 residues. Germline CDR1 and CDR2: MDHEN and SYDVKM. For the CDR3, the DNA is TGTGCCAGCAGTTTTGGGACAGGGGTTGAAAAACTGTTTTTT. Protein sequence: CASSFGTGVEKLFF.

The table lists this clone with a count of one. Here the CDR3 reads CASSRSSGGKDYEQYF. The CDR3 region has the DNA TGTGCCAGCAGCAGATCTAGCGGGGGGAAGGACTACGAGCAGTACTTC. This chain links TRBV5-5 with TRBJ2-7, with 11 bases that match TRBD2. Germline-derived CDR1 and CDR2 are SGHKS and YYEKEE (reference sequence). With 4 bases clipped from V and 3 bases from J, the junction kept 9 bases outside the gene matches. This CDR3 has 16 residues.

This clone was detected only a few times. This chain links TRBV4-1 with TRBJ2-7; D might be TRBD1 (6 bases). Germline V gene sequence: CDR1 MGHRA, CDR2 YSYEKL. The CDR3 totals 16 residues. The V gene lost 3 bases and the J gene lost 2 bases, with 17 bases spanning the gap. This CDR3 reads CASSQILTGIPYEQYF. CDR3 sequence (DNA): TGCGCCAGCAGCCAGATCTTAACAGGGATTCCCTACGAGCAGTACTTC.

A word on this clone: This may be a read error: a much more frequent sequence differs by one nucleotide. The gene calls are TRBV4-1 and TRBJ1-5; D unclear. Trimming cost V 0 bases and J 1 base, with 16 bases left between them. The CDR3 extends over 18 amino acids. The germline V gene encodes CDR1 MGHRA and CDR2 YSYEKL. In DNA form, the CDR3 reads TGCGCCAGCAGCCAAGATTTTAGGAATAGTTTAAGCAATCAGCCCCAGCATTTT. Its translation: CASSQDFRNSLSNQPQHF.

V is TRBV4-2 and J is TRBJ1-5, with a tentative D call TRBD1 (5 bases). The V end lost 1 base, the J end lost 10 bases, and 23 bases lay between the germline ends. Germline CDR1 and CDR2: LGHNA and YNFKEQ. CDR3 length equals 17 residues. CDR3: CASSQVPGPSRAGPQHF. Here the CDR3 DNA reads TGTGCCAGCAGCCAAGTACCGGGACCCTCACGAGCGGGACCCCAGCATTTT.

V usage is TRBV5-1 and J usage is TRBJ2-5; D is possibly TRBD1 or TRBD2 (5 bases each). Trimming removed 4 bases from V and 2 bases from J, with 12 bases in between. The germline gives CDR1 SGHRS, CDR2 YFSETQ. This CDR3 is built from 14 residues. The chain's CDR3 is CASSPGTGQETQYF. DNA for the CDR3: TGCGCCAGCAGCCCAGGGACGGGACAAGAGACCCAGTACTTC.

At least ten counts were recorded for this clone. Other DNA sequences in this specimen translate into the identical CDR3. The chain carries TRBV5-1 and TRBJ2-7; 9 positions agree with TRBD2. CDR1 SGHRS and CDR2 YFSETQ come from the germline V gene. The junction had 8 bases not matched to a gene; V was cut back by 5 bases and J by 2 bases. The CDR3 runs 15 residues. This CDR3 reads CASSGGGGGPYEQYF. As DNA, the CDR3 is TGCGCCAGCAGTGGAGGCGGGGGGGGGCCCTACGAGCAGTACTTC.

V and J are TRBV10-3 and TRBJ1-1; a possible D gene is TRBD1 (5 bases). Germline loops: CDR1 ENHRY, CDR2 SYGVKD. Trimming cost V 3 bases and J 5 bases, with 16 bases left between them. The length of the CDR3 is 15 residues. The CDR3 DNA follows: TGTGCCATCAGTGACCCGGGAGGGGCCAGGACTGAAGCTTTCTTT. Its translation is CAISDPGGARTEAFF.

The V gene is TRBV7-6, the J gene TRBJ2-5; D perhaps matches TRBD1 (6 bases). The tail of the sequence fits TRBJ2-7 better, so the J call may be wrong. CDR1 and CDR2 from the germline V gene are SGHVS and FNYEAQ. The CDR3 covers 15 residues. The CDR3 sequence is CASSLTGGGTYEQYF. CDR3 nucleotides: TGTGCCAGCAGCTTAACTGGGGGCGGCACTTACGAGCAGTACTTC.

V and J are TRBV27 and TRBJ2-2; TRBD1 agrees at 7 bases. Germline loops: CDR1 MNHEY, CDR2 SMNVEV (reference sequence). This CDR3 is 16 amino acids long. Trimming took 5 bases from V and 5 from J; bases not matched to a gene: 11. The CDR3 region is CASSGMNDRATGELFF. The CDR3 region has the DNA TGTGCCAGCAGTGGAATGAACGACAGGGCAACCGGGGAGCTGTTTTTT.

Relative to its sample, this clone is medium-sized. The genes are TRBV6-5 and TRBJ2-7; D might be TRBD2 (6 bases). Deletions cut 5 bases from V and 6 bases from J, with 14 bases between. CDR3 length: 13 residues. Germline V gene data show CDR1 as MNHEY and CDR2 as SVGAGI. CDR3 protein: CASSPEGLSEQYF. The CDR3 nucleotides are TGTGCCAGCAGTCCCGAGGGACTCTCCGAGCAGTACTTC.